This entry features one TCR beta chain sequence. CDR3 length equals 17 residues. The trim removed 5 bases at V and 0 bases at J, leaving 9 bases unmatched. Germline V gives CDR1 SGHAT, CDR2 FQNNGV. These data are taken from a study of blood T cell repertoires in COVID-19. Across the whole study: COVID-19 samples from acute and convalescent phases originated in the United States, Italy and Spain.

Under the authors' procedure: Amplifying reference gene primers gave estimates of nucleated cell counts. Assay used: immunoSEQ multiplex PCR; TCRdb lists only in-frame clones, some missing. The D gene and trimming were derived from the DNA, and the V and J assignments and clone size from that table. The repertoire holds roughly 400,000 clones, with over 75% as singletons. Seattle's enrolled individuals joined amid active infection and were then monitored longitudinally. The sample comprised peripheral blood. The clonotype was recovered from a woman aged 55-75 years with COVID-19, enrolled during active disease. The rearrangement uses TRBV11-2 and TRBJ2-3, with 9 bases fitting TRBD2. DNA for the CDR3: TGTGCCAGCAGCCCGGGTAGCGGGGGCCATAGCACAGATACGCAGTATTTT. It codes for CASSPGSGGHSTDTQYF. Drawing the rest from reference TRBV11-2 and TRBJ2-3, the complete variable domain is EAGVAQSPRYKIIEKRQSVAFWCNPISGHATLYWYQQILGQGPKLLIQFQNNGVVDDSQLPKDRFSAERLKGVDSTLKIQPAKLEDSAVYLCASSPGSGGHSTDTQYFGPGTRLTVL.